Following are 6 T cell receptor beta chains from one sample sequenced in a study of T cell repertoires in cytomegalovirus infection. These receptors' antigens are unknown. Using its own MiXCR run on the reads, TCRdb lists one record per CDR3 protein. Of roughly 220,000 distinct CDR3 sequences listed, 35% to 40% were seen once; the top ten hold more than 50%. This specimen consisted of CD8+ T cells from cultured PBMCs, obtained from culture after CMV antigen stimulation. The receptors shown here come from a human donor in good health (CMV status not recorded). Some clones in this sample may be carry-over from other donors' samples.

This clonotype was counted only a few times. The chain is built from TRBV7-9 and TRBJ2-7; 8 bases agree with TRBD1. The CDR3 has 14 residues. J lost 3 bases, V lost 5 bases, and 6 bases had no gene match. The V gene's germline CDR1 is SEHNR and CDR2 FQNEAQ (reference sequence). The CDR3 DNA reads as TGTGCCAGCAGCCCGACAGGGGTCGTCTACGAGCAGTACTTC. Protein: CASSPTGVVYEQYF.

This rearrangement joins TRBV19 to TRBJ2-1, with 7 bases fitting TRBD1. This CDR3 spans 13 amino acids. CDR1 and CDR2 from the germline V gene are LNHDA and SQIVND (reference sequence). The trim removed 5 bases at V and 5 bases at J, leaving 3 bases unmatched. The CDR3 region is CASSATGNNEQFF. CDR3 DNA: TGTGCCAGTAGTGCGACAGGGAACAATGAGCAGTTCTTC.

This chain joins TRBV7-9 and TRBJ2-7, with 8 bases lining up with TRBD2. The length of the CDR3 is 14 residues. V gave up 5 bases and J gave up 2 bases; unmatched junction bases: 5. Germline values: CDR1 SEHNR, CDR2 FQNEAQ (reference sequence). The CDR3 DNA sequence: TGTGCCAGCAGCGGCTCTAGCGGGCCCTACGAGCAGTACTTC. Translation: CASSGSSGPYEQYF.

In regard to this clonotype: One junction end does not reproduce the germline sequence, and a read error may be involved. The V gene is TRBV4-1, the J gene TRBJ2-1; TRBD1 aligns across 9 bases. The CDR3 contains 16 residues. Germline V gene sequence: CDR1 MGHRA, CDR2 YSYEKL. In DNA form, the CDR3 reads TGCCCCAGCAGCCCCGGGACAGGGAGCTCCTACAATGAGCAGTTCTTC. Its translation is CPSSPGTGSSYNEQFF.

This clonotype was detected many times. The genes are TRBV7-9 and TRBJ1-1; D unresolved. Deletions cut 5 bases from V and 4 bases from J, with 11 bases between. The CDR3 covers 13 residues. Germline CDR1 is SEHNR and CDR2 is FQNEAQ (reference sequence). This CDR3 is CASSGVGITEAFF. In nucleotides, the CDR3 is TGTGCCAGCAGCGGAGTGGGGATCACTGAAGCTTTCTTT.

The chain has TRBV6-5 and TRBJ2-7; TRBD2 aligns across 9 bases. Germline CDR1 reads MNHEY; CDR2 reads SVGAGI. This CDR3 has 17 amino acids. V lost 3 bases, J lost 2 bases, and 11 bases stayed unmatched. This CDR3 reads CASSYSNAGTSTYEQYF. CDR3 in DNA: TGTGCCAGCAGTTATTCAAACGCCGGGACTAGCACCTACGAGCAGTACTTC.